This T cell receptor beta chain derives from a study of blood T cell repertoires in COVID-19. Overall study: Sites in the United States, Italy and Spain provided acute and convalescent COVID-19 samples.

Profiled with immunoSEQ multiplex PCR; TCRdb holds only in-frame clones, not every one. The repertoire consists of some 210,000 clones, with roughly nine tenths occurring once and the leading ten covering approximately 1.2%. Germline CDR1 and CDR2: MNHEY and SVGAGI. Trimming removed 6 bases from V and 5 bases from J; junction bases left unmatched: 9. The CDR3 totals 15 residues. The TCR was taken from a man aged 25-45 years with acute or convalescent COVID-19. Sequencing was done on a sample of peripheral blood. This chain joins TRBV6-5 and TRBJ1-1; 10 bases agree with TRBD1. CDR3 sequence: CASRAGGTGVTEAFF. In nucleotides, the CDR3 is TGTGCCAGCAGGGCGGGAGGGACAGGGGTGACTGAAGCTTTCTTT.